The 17 T cell receptor beta chains listed next were all sequenced from one sample in a study of T cell clusters in autoimmune cytopenias. Roughly 38,000 genome equivalents of blood DNA were amplified for TRB. TRB rearrangements were amplified by touch-down multiplex PCR with mixed TRB-A/B primers. TCRdb reprocessed the multiplex PCR reads and reports one entry per CDR3 protein, with no DNA. Its clone listing holds some 2,000 distinct CDR3 sequences. Sequencing was done on a sample of peripheral blood. These receptors all stem from a human donor with an autoimmune cytopenia or autoimmune hepatitis (not recorded which).

The chain combines TRBV6-2 or TRBV6-3 with TRBJ2-2. There are 14 residues in the CDR3. CDR1 is MNHEY, CDR2 SVGEGT, per germline. This chain's CDR3 is CASSRIISTGELFF.

This clonotype ranks as medium-sized (0.01 to 0.1%) in terms of frequency. The chain carries TRBV6-5 and TRBJ2-7; TCRdb's D gene call, TRBD2, goes unchecked for lack of DNA. Germline values: CDR1 MNHEY, CDR2 SVGAGI. The CDR3 covers 15 residues. Here the CDR3 reads CASSKGTSSLYEQYF.

The V gene is TRBV11-2, the J gene TRBJ1-2. The CDR3 totals 12 residues. From germline, CDR1 is SGHAT and CDR2 FQNNGV. This CDR3 reads CASSLVLYGYTF.

According to its frequency, this clonotype is medium-sized. The chain links TRBV5-4 to TRBJ2-3; absent DNA, TCRdb's TRBD2 call cannot be checked. The CDR3 consists of 18 residues. CDR1 is SGHNT, CDR2 YYREEE, per germline (reference sequence). The CDR3 protein is CASSLGTSGRFGTDTQYF.

This chain joins TRBV13 and TRBJ1-1; without DNA, the TCRdb call of TRBD1 cannot be checked. The CDR3 has 14 residues. The germline V gene has CDR1 PRHDT and CDR2 FYEKMQ (reference sequence). The CDR3 loop is CASSPMEGGTEAFF.

The CDR3 is CASSSWTSGTETQYF. The V and J genes are TRBV19 and TRBJ2-5; TCRdb gives TRBD2 as the D gene, but with no DNA this cannot be confirmed. Looked up from germline, CDR1 is LNHDA and CDR2 is SQIVND (reference sequence). The CDR3 runs to 15 residues. Based on the CDR3 plus reference TRBV19 and TRBJ2-5, the full variable domain is DGGITQSPKYLFRKEGQNVTLSCEQNLNHDAMYWYRQDPGQGLRLIYYSQIVNDFQKGDIAEGYSVSREKKESFPLTVTSAQKNPTAFYLCASSSWTSGTETQYFGPGTRLLVL.

This clonotype shows up as large (0.1 to 1%) by frequency. CDR3: CASSYDSSRGEDTQYF. The chain recombines TRBV6-5 with TRBJ2-3; without DNA, the TCRdb call of TRBD1 cannot be checked. The CDR3 is 16 residues long. Germline CDR1 is MNHEY and CDR2 is SVGAGI.

The chain joins TRBV20-1 to TRBJ1-2; the TCRdb call, TRBD1, lacks DNA for checking. The CDR3 has 14 amino acids. Germline V CDR1 and CDR2: DFQATT, SNEGSKA (reference sequence). The CDR3 region is CSGDRNYPNYGYTF.

V is TRBV5-1 and J is TRBJ1-1. Germline V lookup: CDR1 SGHRS, CDR2 YFSETQ. The CDR3 is made up of 14 amino acids. The CDR3 here is CASSLGHLNTEAFF.

This clonotype is called medium-sized based on its frequency. V and J are TRBV27 and TRBJ2-7; TCRdb proposes TRBD2, but this gene call is untestable without DNA. The CDR3 extends over 15 amino acids. Germline V gives CDR1 MNHEY, CDR2 SMNVEV (reference sequence). CDR3 sequence: CATFGTSGRCYEQYF.

This chain links TRBV4-1 with TRBJ1-2; TCRdb proposes TRBD1, but this gene call is untestable without DNA. The CDR3 is made up of 16 amino acids. Germline CDR1 reads MGHRA; CDR2 reads YSYEKL. The CDR3 loop is CASSQPSGQGAYGYTF.

This clonotype is identified as medium-sized from frequency. The chain employs TRBV30 and TRBJ2-7; there is no DNA to check the TCRdb D call of TRBD2. The CDR3 is 12 residues long. Germline CDR1 and CDR2: GTSNPN and SVGIG (reference sequence). This CDR3 reads CAWDGGSYEQYF.

The J gene is TRBJ2-3, the V gene TRBV6-5; with no DNA, the TCRdb D assignment of TRBD2 cannot be verified. From germline, CDR1 is MNHEY and CDR2 SVGAGI. The CDR3 extends over 17 amino acids. The CDR3 region is CASSYIDLAGGADTQYF.

Judged by frequency, this clonotype is medium-sized. V and J are TRBV7-9 and TRBJ1-3; the TRBD1 assignment by TCRdb is unverifiable without DNA. CDR1 is SEHNR and CDR2 is FQNEAQ in the germline V gene (reference sequence). CDR3 length: 17 amino acids. The CDR3 region is CASSPDSIRVAGNTIYF.

This clonotype is identified as medium-sized from frequency. This sequence joins TRBV27 and TRBJ1-2. CDR1 and CDR2 (germline): MNHEY, SMNVEV (reference sequence). CDR3 length: 14 amino acids. The CDR3 reads CASSGRHPNYGYTF.

V usage is TRBV20-1 and J usage is TRBJ2-1; TCRdb names TRBD2, which stays unverified in the absence of DNA. This CDR3 is 14 amino acids long. CDR1 is DFQATT, CDR2 SNEGSKA, per germline (reference sequence). CDR3 sequence reads: CSAHRGGGGNEQFF.

V and J are TRBV5-4 and TRBJ1-2; TCRdb's D call of TRBD1 is untestable without DNA. Germline CDR1 is SGHNT and CDR2 is YYREEE (reference sequence). CDR3 length: 19 amino acids. The CDR3 loop reads CASIPGHQQSYFGSYGYTF.